The 11 T cell receptor beta chains listed next were all sequenced from one sample in a study of technical replicates of blood from several donors (TCRdb year 2017). The library was generated by the immunoSEQ multiplex PCR assay. Entries here come from immuneACCESS through TCRdb and include only in-frame sequences with V and J called. Some clones fail to appear in such tables; in the studies checked, an unresolved V gene covers under half of the shortfall, and the cause of the remainder is unknown. In all, the sample holds about 75,000 clones, and roughly 90% of those were seen once. 0.42% of the sample is held by the ten biggest clonotypes. Sequences were obtained from T cells isolated from PBMCs. The source of these receptors is a human donor in good health.

This chain links TRBV19 with TRBJ1-5; D is ambiguous. CDR3 size: 15 residues. V lost 1 base and J 3 bases, leaving 10 bases between the germline ends. The germline V gene has CDR1 LNHDA and CDR2 SQIVND (reference sequence). The CDR3: CASSIVRGTNQPQHF. The CDR3 DNA follows: TGTGCCAGTAGTATAGTTCGGGGTACCAATCAGCCCCAGCATTTT.

This rearrangement joins TRBV6-1 to TRBJ2-7; 7 nucleotides agree with TRBD1. V dropped 11 bases and J dropped 2; count of bases not matched to a gene: 15. The CDR3 consists of 15 residues. Germline V gives CDR1 MNHNS, CDR2 SASEGT. In DNA form, the CDR3 reads TGTGCCGTAAGCCTTGGGACAGTCGGGCCCTACGAGCAGTACTTC. Translation: CAVSLGTVGPYEQYF.

This rearrangement joins TRBV9 to TRBJ2-1; 7 nucleotides line up with TRBD1. Germline trimming cut 3 bases from V and 10 bases from J; bases unmatched to any gene: 7. CDR3 size: 13 residues. CDR1 is SGDLS and CDR2 is YYNGEE in the germline V gene. DNA of the CDR3: TGTGCCAGCAGCGGAGGGGACAGTTGGGAGCAGTTCTTC. It codes for CASSGGDSWEQFF.

The chain uses TRBV25-1 and TRBJ2-1; 8 bases agree with TRBD2. The CDR3 is 15 residues long. Germline CDR1 reads MGHDK; CDR2 reads SYGVNS. V trimming: 3 bases; J trimming: 4 bases; junction bases outside the gene matches: 5. DNA for the CDR3: TGTGCCAGCAGTGACCGGGAGGGCCTATACAATGAGCAGTTCTTC. The encoded protein is CASSDREGLYNEQFF.

The CDR3 coding sequence is TGTGCCAGCAGCTTAACTGCTCGGACAGGGTACTACGAGCAGTACTTC. Protein: CASSLTARTGYYEQYF. The gene calls are TRBV7-8 and TRBJ2-7; 8 nucleotides line up with TRBD1. The length of the CDR3 is 16 residues. Germline-derived CDR1 and CDR2 are SGHVS and FQNEAQ. Trimming at V came to 2 bases and at J to 3 bases, leaving 9 bases not matched to a gene. Together with reference TRBV7-8 and TRBJ2-7, the CDR3 gives the full variable domain: GAGVSQSPRYKVAKRGQDVALRCDPISGHVSLFWYQQALGQGPEFLTYFQNEAQLDKSGLPSDRFFAERPEGSVSTLKIQRTQQEDSAVYLCASSLTARTGYYEQYFGPGTRLTVT.

The chain uses TRBV11-3 and TRBJ1-1; D ambiguous. In germline, CDR1 is SGHNT, CDR2 YENEEA. Trimming cost V 9 bases and J 1 base, with 9 bases left between them. The CDR3 has 12 amino acids. The DNA of the CDR3 is TGTGCCAGTGTATCCTCGAACACTGAAGCTTTCTTT. This encodes CASVSSNTEAFF.

Only a few counts were recorded for this clone. This chain links TRBV11-3 with TRBJ1-2; TRBD1 aligns across 7 bases. The CDR3 totals 16 residues. Germline-derived CDR1 and CDR2 are SGHNT and YENEEA. V was pared by 5 bases and J by 3 bases, with 12 bases of the junction left unmatched. Written as DNA, the CDR3 is TGTGCCAGCAGCGCTAGGTACAGGGGAGGAGACTATGGCTACACCTTC. Translated: CASSARYRGGDYGYTF.

The gene calls are TRBV19 and TRBJ2-1; D is unclear. Germline CDR1 LNHDA, CDR2 SQIVND (reference sequence). CDR3 length: 13 residues. Trimming left V 7 bases short and J 4 bases short, with 11 bases between. The CDR3, as DNA: TGTGCCAGTAACAACTATGGGTACAATGAGCAGTTCTTC. Its translation is CASNNYGYNEQFF.

The chain has TRBV28 and TRBJ2-4; 9 bases agree with TRBD2. J lost 8 bases, V lost 6 bases, and 8 bases had no gene match. Germline CDR1 MDHEN, CDR2 SYDVKM. The CDR3 runs 14 residues. CDR3 loop: CASRLVGGRDIQYF. The CDR3 DNA reads TGTGCCAGCAGGCTCGTTGGCGGGAGGGACATTCAGTACTTC.

The chain couples TRBV5-1 to TRBJ2-7; TRBD1 agrees at 10 bases. Trimming removed 2 bases from V and 3 bases from J; junction bases left unmatched: 5. The CDR3 is made up of 15 amino acids. Germline V gene sequence: CDR1 SGHRS, CDR2 YFSETQ. The CDR3 reads CASSFTGTGDYEQYF. The CDR3 region has the DNA TGCGCCAGCAGCTTCACCGGGACAGGGGACTACGAGCAGTACTTC.

The chain employs TRBV4-2 and TRBJ2-5; 8 bases fit TRBD2. The germline V gene has CDR1 LGHNA and CDR2 YNFKEQ. The CDR3 consists of 15 residues. V trimming: 2 bases; J trimming: 4 bases; junction bases outside the gene matches: 6. The CDR3 is CASSQSGSIGETQYF. CDR3 nucleotides: TGTGCCAGCAGCCAAAGCGGGAGTATAGGAGAGACCCAGTACTTC.